This TCR beta chain was identified in a study of T cell responses to AZD1222 COVID-19 vaccine. The study's findings and limits: In the spike-specific TCR repertoire, nearly half reportedly target unmutated variant regions. Clonal diversity may have been underestimated in mostly white British donors.

As for this clone: The target antigen is unknown.

Clones were read by immunoSEQ multiplex PCR, and TCRdb kept only the in-frame ones, dropping some. Here the sample spans 150,000 to 180,000 clones, 90% being singletons. The CDR3 is 17 amino acids. V gave up 4 bases and J gave up 2 bases, with 18 bases separating them. CDR1 SGDLS and CDR2 YYNGEE come from the germline V gene. The rearrangement links TRBV9 to TRBJ2-2; possible D gene TRBD1, 6 bases. Sequenced material: peripheral blood, taken on day 0 of AZD1222 vaccination. The source of this sequence is an adult in good health. CDR3 coding DNA: TGTGCCAGCAGCCCCCAGGACAGTAAAATTAACACCGGGGAGCTGTTTTTT. Encoded protein: CASSPQDSKINTGELFF.